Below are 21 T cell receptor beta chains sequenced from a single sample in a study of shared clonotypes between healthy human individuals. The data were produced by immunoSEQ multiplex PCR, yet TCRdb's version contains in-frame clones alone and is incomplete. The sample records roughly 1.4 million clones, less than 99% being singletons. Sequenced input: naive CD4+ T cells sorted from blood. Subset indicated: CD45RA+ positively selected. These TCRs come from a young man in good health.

CDR3 protein: CASRRSLTETQYF. CDR3 bases: TGTGCCAGCAGGCGAAGCTTAACGGAGACCCAGTACTTC. The chain combines TRBV6-5 with TRBJ2-5, with unresolved D. Trimming took 6 bases from V and 5 from J, leaving 13 bases between them. CDR3 length: 13 residues. CDR1 and CDR2 from the germline V gene are MNHEY and SVGAGI.

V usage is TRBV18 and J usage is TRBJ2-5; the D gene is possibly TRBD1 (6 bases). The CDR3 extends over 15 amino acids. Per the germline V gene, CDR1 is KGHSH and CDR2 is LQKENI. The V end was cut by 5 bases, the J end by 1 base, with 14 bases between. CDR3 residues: CASSNLQGTQETQYF. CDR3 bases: TGTGCCAGCTCAAATTTACAGGGTACCCAAGAGACCCAGTACTTC. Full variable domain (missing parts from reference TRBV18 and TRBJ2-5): NAGVMQNPRHLVRRRGQEARLRCSPMKGHSHVYWYRQLPEEGLKFMVYLQKENIIDESGMPKERFSAEFPKEGPSILRIQQVVRGDSAAYFCASSNLQGTQETQYFGPGTRLLVL.

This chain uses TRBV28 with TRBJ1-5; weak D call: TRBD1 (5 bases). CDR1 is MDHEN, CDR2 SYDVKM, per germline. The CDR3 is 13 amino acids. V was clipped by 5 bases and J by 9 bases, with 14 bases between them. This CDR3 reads CASSDLRDTPQHF. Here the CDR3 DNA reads TGTGCCAGCAGTGATCTCAGGGATACGCCCCAGCATTTT.

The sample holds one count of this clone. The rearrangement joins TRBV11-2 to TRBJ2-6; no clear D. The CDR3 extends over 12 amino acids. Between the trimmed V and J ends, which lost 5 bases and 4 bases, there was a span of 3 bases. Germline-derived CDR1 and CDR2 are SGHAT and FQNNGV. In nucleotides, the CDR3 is TGTGCCAGCAGCCCCGGGGCCAACGTCCTGACTTTC. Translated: CASSPGANVLTF.

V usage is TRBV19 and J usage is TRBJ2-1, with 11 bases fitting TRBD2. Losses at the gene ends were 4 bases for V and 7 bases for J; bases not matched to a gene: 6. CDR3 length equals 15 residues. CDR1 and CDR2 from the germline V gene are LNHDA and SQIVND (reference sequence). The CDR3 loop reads CASSTATSGRNEQFF. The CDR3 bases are TGTGCCAGTAGTACCGCCACTAGCGGGAGAAATGAGCAGTTCTTC.

CDR3 loop: CASRDQTGGDYGYTF. CDR3 DNA: TGCGCCAGCAGGGACCAGACAGGGGGTGACTATGGCTACACCTTC. The V gene is TRBV5-1, the J gene TRBJ1-2; 9 bases are shared with TRBD1. Germline CDR1 is SGHRS and CDR2 is YFSETQ. This CDR3 has 15 amino acids. Trimming removed 5 bases from V and 3 bases from J; junction bases left unmatched: 8.

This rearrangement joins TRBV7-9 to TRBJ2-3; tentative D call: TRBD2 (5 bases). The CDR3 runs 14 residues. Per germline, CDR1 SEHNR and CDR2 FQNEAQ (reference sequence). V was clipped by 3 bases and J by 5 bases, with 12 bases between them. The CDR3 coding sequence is TGTGCCAGCAGCTTTACTAGAGATCAAGATACGCAGTATTTT. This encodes CASSFTRDQDTQYF. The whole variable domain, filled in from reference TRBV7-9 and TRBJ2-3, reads DTGVSQNPRHKITKRGQNVTFRCDPISEHNRLYWYRQTLGQGPEFLTYFQNEAQLEKSRLLSDRFSAERPKGSFSTLEIQRTEQGDSAMYLCASSFTRDQDTQYFGPGTRLTVL.

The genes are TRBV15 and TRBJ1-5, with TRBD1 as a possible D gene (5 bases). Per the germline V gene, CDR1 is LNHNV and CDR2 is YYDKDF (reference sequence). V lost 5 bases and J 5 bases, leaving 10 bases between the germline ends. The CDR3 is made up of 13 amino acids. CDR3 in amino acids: CATSGAFYQPQHF. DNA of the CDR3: TGTGCCACCAGCGGGGCCTTCTATCAGCCCCAGCATTTT.

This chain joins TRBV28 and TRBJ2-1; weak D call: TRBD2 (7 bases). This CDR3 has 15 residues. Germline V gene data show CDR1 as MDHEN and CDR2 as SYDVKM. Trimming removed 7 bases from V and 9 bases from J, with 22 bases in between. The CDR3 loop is CASKGGGYGYGEQFF. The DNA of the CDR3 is TGTGCCAGCAAGGGAGGGGGGTATGGCTATGGTGAGCAGTTCTTC. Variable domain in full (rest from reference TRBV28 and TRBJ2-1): DVKVTQSSRYLVKRTGEKVFLECVQDMDHENMFWYRQDPGLGLRLIYFSYDVKMKEKGDIPEGYSVSREKKERFSLILESASTNQTSMYLCASKGGGYGYGEQFFGPGTRLTVL.

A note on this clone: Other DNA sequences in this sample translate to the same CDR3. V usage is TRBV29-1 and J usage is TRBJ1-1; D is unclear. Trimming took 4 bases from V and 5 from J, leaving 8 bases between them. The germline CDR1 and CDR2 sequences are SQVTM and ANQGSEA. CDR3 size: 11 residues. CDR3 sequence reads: CSVVRETEAFF. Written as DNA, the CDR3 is TGCAGCGTTGTGCGGGAAACTGAAGCTTTCTTT.

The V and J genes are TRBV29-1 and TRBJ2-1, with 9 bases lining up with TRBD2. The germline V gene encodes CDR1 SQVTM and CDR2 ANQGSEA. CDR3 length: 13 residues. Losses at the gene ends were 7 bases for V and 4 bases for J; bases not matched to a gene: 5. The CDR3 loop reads CSALAGPYNEQFF. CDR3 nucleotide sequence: TGCAGCGCCCTAGCGGGACCGTACAATGAGCAGTTCTTC.

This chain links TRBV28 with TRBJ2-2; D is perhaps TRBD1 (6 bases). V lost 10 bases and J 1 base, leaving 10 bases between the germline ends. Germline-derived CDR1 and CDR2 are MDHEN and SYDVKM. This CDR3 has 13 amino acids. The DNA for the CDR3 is TGTGCCACCTTGGACAGGAACACCGGGGAGCTGTTTTTT. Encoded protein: CATLDRNTGELFF. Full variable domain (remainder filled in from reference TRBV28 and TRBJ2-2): DVKVTQSSRYLVKRTGEKVFLECVQDMDHENMFWYRQDPGLGLRLIYFSYDVKMKEKGDIPEGYSVSREKKERFSLILESASTNQTSMYLCATLDRNTGELFFGEGSRLTVL.

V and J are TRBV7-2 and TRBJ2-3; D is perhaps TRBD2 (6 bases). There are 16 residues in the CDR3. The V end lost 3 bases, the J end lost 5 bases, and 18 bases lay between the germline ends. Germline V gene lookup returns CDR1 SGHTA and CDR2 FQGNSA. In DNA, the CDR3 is TGTGCCAGCAGCTTGGAGGTCGGGAGAGGTAAAGATACGCAGTATTTT. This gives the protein CASSLEVGRGKDTQYF.

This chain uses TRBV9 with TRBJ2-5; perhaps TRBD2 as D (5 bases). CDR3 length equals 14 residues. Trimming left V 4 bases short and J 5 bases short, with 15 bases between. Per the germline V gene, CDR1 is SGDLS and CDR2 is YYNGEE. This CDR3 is CASSPRSWEETQYF. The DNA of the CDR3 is TGTGCCAGCAGCCCCCGTTCCTGGGAGGAGACCCAGTACTTC.

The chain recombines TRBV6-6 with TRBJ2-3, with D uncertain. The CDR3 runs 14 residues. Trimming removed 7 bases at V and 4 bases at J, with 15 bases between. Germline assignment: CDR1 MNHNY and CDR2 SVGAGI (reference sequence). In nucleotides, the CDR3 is TGTGCCAGCACCCCGGTCACCCGTTCAGATACGCAGTATTTT. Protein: CASTPVTRSDTQYF.

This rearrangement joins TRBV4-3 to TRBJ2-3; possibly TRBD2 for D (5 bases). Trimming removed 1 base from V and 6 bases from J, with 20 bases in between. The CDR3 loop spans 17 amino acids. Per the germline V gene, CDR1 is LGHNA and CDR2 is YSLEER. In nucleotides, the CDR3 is TGCGCCAGCAGCCAAGGTGTTGGGAGCCACGAAGGGGATACGCAGTATTTT. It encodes CASSQGVGSHEGDTQYF.

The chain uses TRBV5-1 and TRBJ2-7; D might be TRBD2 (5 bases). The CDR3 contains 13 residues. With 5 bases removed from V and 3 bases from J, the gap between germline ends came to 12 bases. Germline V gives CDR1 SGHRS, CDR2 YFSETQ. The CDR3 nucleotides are TGCGCCAGCAGTACCGGGATATACTACGAGCAGTACTTC. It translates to CASSTGIYYEQYF.

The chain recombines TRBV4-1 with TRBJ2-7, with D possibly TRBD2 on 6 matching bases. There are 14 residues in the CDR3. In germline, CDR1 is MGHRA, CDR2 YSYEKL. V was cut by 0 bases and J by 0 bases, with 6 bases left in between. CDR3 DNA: TGCGCCAGCAGCCAAGAGGGACTCTCCTACGAGCAGTACTTC. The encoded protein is CASSQEGLSYEQYF.

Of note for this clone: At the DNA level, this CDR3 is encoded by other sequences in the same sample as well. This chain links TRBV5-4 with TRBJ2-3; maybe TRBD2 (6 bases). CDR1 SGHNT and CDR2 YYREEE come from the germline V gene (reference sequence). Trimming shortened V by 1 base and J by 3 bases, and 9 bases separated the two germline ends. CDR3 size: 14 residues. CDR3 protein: CASSLRDFTDTQYF. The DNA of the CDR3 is TGTGCCAGCAGCTTGCGGGACTTTACAGATACGCAGTATTTT. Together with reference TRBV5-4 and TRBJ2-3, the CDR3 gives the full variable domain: ETGVTQSPTHLIKTRGQQVTLRCSSQSGHNTVSWYQQALGQGPQFIFQYYREEENGRGNFPPRFSGLQFPNYSSELNVNALELDDSALYLCASSLRDFTDTQYFGPGTRLTVL.

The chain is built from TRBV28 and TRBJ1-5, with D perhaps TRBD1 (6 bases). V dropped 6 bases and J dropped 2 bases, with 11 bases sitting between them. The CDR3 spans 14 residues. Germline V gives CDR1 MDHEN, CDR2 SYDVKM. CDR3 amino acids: CASSLQGRNQPQHF. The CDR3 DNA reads TGTGCCAGCAGCCTACAGGGACGCAATCAGCCCCAGCATTTT. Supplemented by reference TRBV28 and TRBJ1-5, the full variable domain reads DVKVTQSSRYLVKRTGEKVFLECVQDMDHENMFWYRQDPGLGLRLIYFSYDVKMKEKGDIPEGYSVSREKKERFSLILESASTNQTSMYLCASSLQGRNQPQHFGDGTRLSIL.

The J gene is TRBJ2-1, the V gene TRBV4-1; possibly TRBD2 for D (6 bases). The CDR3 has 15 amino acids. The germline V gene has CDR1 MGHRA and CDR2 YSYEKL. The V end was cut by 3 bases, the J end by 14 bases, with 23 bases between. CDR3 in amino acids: CASSQVGLPVGKEFF. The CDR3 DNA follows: TGCGCCAGCAGCCAGGTGGGACTGCCGGTGGGAAAAGAGTTCTTC.